Presented here are 28 T cell receptor beta chains from one specimen sequenced in a study of blood T cell repertoires in COVID-19. The table came from immunoSEQ multiplex PCR; TCRdb's copy has only in-frame clones and leaves some out. The table shows under 40,000 clones, with 80% to 90% occurring only once. Specimen: peripheral blood. These receptors originate from a man in his 60s with active COVID-19.

V is TRBV20-1 and J is TRBJ1-1; 12 bases map to TRBD1. Germline assignment: CDR1 DFQATT and CDR2 SNEGSKA (reference sequence). J lost 4 bases, V lost 3 bases, and 12 bases had no gene match. This CDR3 is 17 amino acids long. CDR3 DNA sequence: TGCAGTGCTAGTTCGGGACAGGGGGCGCGAAGGGGCACTGAAGCTTTCTTT. Encoded protein: CSASSGQGARRGTEAFF.

This clone was observed once. V and J are TRBV30 and TRBJ2-2; 9 bases are shared with TRBD1. Germline-derived CDR1 and CDR2 are GTSNPN and SVGIG (reference sequence). V lost 4 bases, J lost 3 bases, and 3 bases stayed unmatched. The CDR3 runs 14 residues. This chain's CDR3 is CAWKGQGYTGELFF. The CDR3 bases are TGTGCCTGGAAGGGACAGGGCTACACCGGGGAGCTGTTTTTT.

CDR3 bases: TGTGCCAGCAGCCATAGAAGCAGGGGGGACACTGAAGCTTTCTTT. Translating it yields CASSHRSRGDTEAFF. This chain uses TRBV3-1 (or the pseudogene TRBV3-2) with TRBJ1-1; 7 nucleotides match TRBD1. The germline V gene has CDR1 LGHDT and CDR2 YNNKEL (reference sequence). With 3 bases clipped from V and 3 bases from J, the junction kept 7 bases outside the gene matches. The CDR3 covers 15 residues.

CDR3 loop: CASIEGQSSYNEQFF. The CDR3 nucleotides read TGTGCCAGCATCGAGGGACAGAGCTCCTACAATGAGCAGTTCTTC. The chain is built from TRBV5-5 and TRBJ2-1, with 7 bases fitting TRBD1. Germline trimming cut 6 bases from V and 0 bases from J; bases unmatched to any gene: 6. CDR1 and CDR2 from the germline V gene are SGHKS and YYEKEE (reference sequence). There are 15 residues in the CDR3.

The chain employs TRBV7-3 and TRBJ2-3; D possibly corresponds to TRBD2 (7 bases). Germline V lookup: CDR1 SGHTA, CDR2 FQGTGA. The CDR3 is 15 amino acids. Trimming removed 5 bases from V and 3 bases from J, with 15 bases in between. The CDR3 DNA reads as TGTGCCAGCAGCCTAGGGGGGGCCGGGACAGATACGCAGTATTTT. Its protein product is CASSLGGAGTDTQYF.

J is TRBJ2-2 and V is TRBV14, with a tentative D call TRBD1 (6 bases). The CDR3 has 16 amino acids. CDR1 and CDR2 (germline): SGHDN, FVKESK. With 5 bases removed from V and 2 bases from J, the gap between germline ends came to 15 bases. In DNA, the CDR3 is TGTGCCAGCAGCGAATGGTACAGGGTTAACACCGGGGAGCTGTTTTTT. Translating it yields CASSEWYRVNTGELFF.

The genes are TRBV6-2 or TRBV6-3 and TRBJ1-1; 7 bases are a match to TRBD1. Germline loops: CDR1 MNHEY, CDR2 SVGEGT. The CDR3 has 13 residues. With V trimmed by 4 bases and J by 1 base, 0 bases remained unmatched. This chain's CDR3 is CASSWDRNTEAFF. Written as DNA, the CDR3 is TGTGCCAGCAGTTGGGACAGGAACACTGAAGCTTTCTTT.

The gene calls are TRBV11-2 and TRBJ2-3; 9 bases map to TRBD2. The CDR3 sequence is 15 residues long. CDR1 is SGHAT, CDR2 FQNNGV, per germline. J was trimmed by 4 bases and V by 3 bases; bases with no gene match: 5. The CDR3 DNA is TGTGCCAGCAGCTTTTTTGCGGGGGGGCCAGATACGCAGTATTTT. This sequence encodes CASSFFAGGPDTQYF.

The V call is TRBV4-1, the J call TRBJ1-1; 7 positions agree with TRBD1. Germline V gene sequence: CDR1 MGHRA, CDR2 YSYEKL. The CDR3 covers 17 residues. V dropped 0 bases and J dropped 0; count of bases not matched to a gene: 7. Here the CDR3 DNA reads TGCGCCAGCAGCCAAGATGTACCCGGGACAGTGAACACTGAAGCTTTCTTT. Translated, it gives CASSQDVPGTVNTEAFF.

This chain links TRBV30 with TRBJ2-3; D remains unclear. Trimming took 2 bases from V and 2 from J, leaving 5 bases between them. The germline V gene encodes CDR1 GTSNPN and CDR2 SVGIG (reference sequence). There are 12 residues in the CDR3. The CDR3 DNA reads as TGTGCCTGGAGTACTGCCACAGATACGCAGTATTTT. Its translation is CAWSTATDTQYF.

The chain combines TRBV2 with TRBJ2-1; D is uncertain. The CDR3 has 15 residues. The V gene's germline CDR1 is SNHLY and CDR2 FYNNEI. V lost 2 bases and J lost 0, with 8 bases in between. The CDR3 sequence is CASSERRSSYNEQFF. The DNA for the CDR3 is TGTGCCAGCAGTGAACGTAGAAGCTCCTACAATGAGCAGTTCTTC.

The chain combines TRBV5-5 with TRBJ2-1; 10 bases are a match to TRBD2. The CDR3 runs to 16 residues. From germline, CDR1 is SGHKS and CDR2 YYEKEE (reference sequence). The ends lost 4 bases at V and 3 bases at J; junction bases unmatched: 7. This chain's CDR3 is CASSRTRTSGYNEQFF. CDR3 DNA sequence: TGTGCCAGCAGCCGAACCCGGACTAGCGGCTACAATGAGCAGTTCTTC. Drawing the rest from reference TRBV5-5 and TRBJ2-1, the complete variable domain is DAGVTQSPTHLIKTRGQQVTLRCSPISGHKSVSWYQQVLGQGPQFIFQYYEKEERGRGNFPDRFSARQFPNYSSELNVNALLLGDSALYLCASSRTRTSGYNEQFFGPGTRLTVL.

This chain connects TRBV7-3 to TRBJ2-5; 9 bases match TRBD2. V gave up 3 bases and J gave up 4 bases; unmatched junction bases: 0. In germline, CDR1 is SGHTA, CDR2 FQGTGA. The CDR3 loop spans 13 amino acids. CDR3: CASSLTSGETQYF. In DNA, the CDR3 is TGTGCCAGCAGCTTGACTAGCGGAGAGACCCAGTACTTC.

The chain is built from TRBV4-2 and TRBJ2-7, with 13 bases identical to TRBD2. J gave up 4 bases and V 3 bases, and 6 bases lay outside the gene matches. Germline CDR1 LGHNA, CDR2 YNFKEQ. There are 16 residues in the CDR3. This CDR3 reads CASSQGTSGVTYEQYF. The CDR3, as DNA: TGTGCCAGCAGCCAGGGGACTAGCGGGGTTACATACGAGCAGTACTTC.

The DNA of the CDR3 is TGTGCCAGCAGTTCCCCGACAGACAACTCCTACAATGAGCAGTTCTTC. It codes for CASSSPTDNSYNEQFF. The chain carries TRBV27 and TRBJ2-1, with D maybe TRBD1 (5 bases). This CDR3 is built from 16 residues. CDR1 and CDR2 from the germline V gene are MNHEY and SMNVEV (reference sequence). Trimming left V 4 bases short and J 0 bases short, with 13 bases between.

The chain links TRBV27 to TRBJ2-3; 15 bases map to TRBD2. This CDR3 contains 19 residues. Germline trimming cut 4 bases from V and 1 base from J; bases unmatched to any gene: 9. CDR1 and CDR2 from the germline V gene are MNHEY and SMNVEV (reference sequence). As DNA, the CDR3 is TGTGCCAGCAGTTCCGGACTAGCGGGGGGGCCAAGGGGCACAGATACGCAGTATTTT. It specifies CASSSGLAGGPRGTDTQYF.

The chain has TRBV6-6 and TRBJ2-1; D possibly corresponds to TRBD1 (6 bases). The germline CDR1 and CDR2 sequences are MNHNY and SVGAGI (reference sequence). Trimming stripped 6 bases from V and 4 bases from J, with 10 bases between. The CDR3 spans 13 residues. CDR3 sequence: CASRGDNYNEQFF. Here the CDR3 DNA reads TGTGCCAGCAGGGGGGACAATTACAATGAGCAGTTCTTC.

The gene calls are TRBV12-3 or TRBV12-4 and TRBJ2-1; perhaps TRBD2 as D (6 bases). Deletions cut 6 bases from V and 8 bases from J, with 11 bases between. This CDR3 is built from 12 residues. CDR3 bases: TGTGCCAGCAGGAGACTAGTAGATGAGCAGTTCTTC. It yields the protein CASRRLVDEQFF.

This sequence joins TRBV10-2 and TRBJ2-2; TRBD1 aligns across 12 bases. The ends lost 5 bases at V and 6 bases at J; junction bases unmatched: 1. The CDR3 is made up of 14 amino acids. Germline V gene sequence: CDR1 WSHSY, CDR2 SAAADI. The CDR3 bases are TGCGCCAGCAGTAGGGACAGGGGGCCCGGGGAGCTGTTTTTT. Translating it yields CASSRDRGPGELFF.

This clone was seen more than once but under ten times. This sequence joins TRBV6-5 and TRBJ1-2; 10 nucleotides align to TRBD1. From germline, CDR1 is MNHEY and CDR2 SVGAGI. V dropped 6 bases and J dropped 6; count of bases not matched to a gene: 7. CDR3 length equals 14 residues. The CDR3 spells CASSPLGQGNGYTF. CDR3 nucleotides: TGTGCCAGCAGCCCGCTGGGACAGGGGAATGGCTACACCTTC.

This chain joins TRBV18 and TRBJ2-7; 9 bases fit TRBD2. The germline V gene encodes CDR1 KGHSH and CDR2 LQKENI. The CDR3 runs 16 residues. V trimming: 2 bases; J trimming: 0 bases; junction bases outside the gene matches: 5. The chain's CDR3 is CASSPRLAATSYEQYF. CDR3 DNA sequence: TGTGCCAGCTCACCAAGACTAGCGGCAACCTCCTACGAGCAGTACTTC. The variable domain in full, with the rest retrieved from reference TRBV18 and TRBJ2-7, is NAGVMQNPRHLVRRRGQEARLRCSPMKGHSHVYWYRQLPEEGLKFMVYLQKENIIDESGMPKERFSAEFPKEGPSILRIQQVVRGDSAAYFCASSPRLAATSYEQYFGPGTRLTVT.

The chain uses TRBV7-9 and TRBJ2-1; 9 nucleotides align to TRBD2. This CDR3 comprises 16 residues. Germline CDR1 is SEHNR and CDR2 is FQNEAQ (reference sequence). Trimming at V came to 0 bases and at J to 4 bases, leaving 4 bases not matched to a gene. The CDR3 bases are TGTGCCAGCAGCTTAGCCTTAGCGGGGGCTTACAATGAGCAGTTCTTC. Its protein is CASSLALAGAYNEQFF.

The J gene is TRBJ2-2, the V gene TRBV12-5, with 11 nucleotides matching TRBD2. This CDR3 comprises 17 residues. Germline CDR1 is LGHNT and CDR2 is FRNRAP. V dropped 4 bases and J dropped 0; count of bases not matched to a gene: 4. For the CDR3, the DNA is TGTGCTAGTGGTTCCCCTAGCGGGGGGACGAACACCGGGGAGCTGTTTTTT. It yields the protein CASGSPSGGTNTGELFF.

The genes are TRBV11-1 and TRBJ2-3, with 9 bases lining up with TRBD2. The trim removed 0 bases at V and 6 bases at J, leaving 7 bases unmatched. Germline V gives CDR1 SGHAT, CDR2 FQDESV (reference sequence). The CDR3 extends over 16 amino acids. CDR3 bases: TGTGCCAGCAGCTTAGCGGGCACGGGACTAGCTGATACGCAGTATTTT. This encodes CASSLAGTGLADTQYF.

CDR3 DNA: TGTGCCAGCAGTGATAAGGGGGCGGAGTCACCCCTCCACTTT. It translates to CASSDKGAESPLHF. J is TRBJ1-6 and V is TRBV6-1, with 7 bases matching TRBD1. This CDR3 has 14 amino acids. CDR1 MNHNS and CDR2 SASEGT come from the germline V gene. V trimming: 3 bases; J trimming: 10 bases; junction bases outside the gene matches: 6.

This chain uses TRBV7-9 with TRBJ2-5; 11 positions match TRBD2. The CDR3 is made up of 15 amino acids. V lost 5 bases, J lost 5 bases, and 7 bases stayed unmatched. Germline V lookup: CDR1 SEHNR, CDR2 FQNEAQ (reference sequence). CDR3 sequence: CASSPGTSGRETQYF. In nucleotides, the CDR3 is TGTGCCAGCAGCCCGGGGACTAGCGGTAGGGAGACCCAGTACTTC.

The chain is built from TRBV11-2 and TRBJ1-2, with D maybe TRBD1 (5 bases). The germline V and J ends were trimmed by 2 bases and 3 bases, with 13 bases remaining between them. The germline gives CDR1 SGHAT, CDR2 FQNNGV. The CDR3 spans 15 residues. The CDR3 nucleotides read TGTGCCAGCAGCTTAACAGGCTCGAAGGACTATGGCTACACCTTC. Translating it yields CASSLTGSKDYGYTF.

The chain recombines TRBV18 with TRBJ2-6; 9 bases line up with TRBD1. Germline CDR1 and CDR2: KGHSH and LQKENI. Losses at the gene ends were 4 bases for V and 4 bases for J; bases not matched to a gene: 5. This CDR3 has 16 amino acids. The CDR3 reads CASSQQGATGANVLTF. CDR3 sequence (DNA): TGTGCCAGCTCACAACAGGGGGCGACCGGGGCCAACGTCCTGACTTTC.